This T cell receptor beta chain was identified during a study of blood T cell repertoires in COVID-19. Libraries were prepared by immunoSEQ multiplex PCR; TCRdb keeps only in-frame clonotypes and omits some of them. The sample lists around 150,000 clones, roughly 84% occurring once. The CDR3 extends over 15 amino acids. Trimming pared 5 bases from V and 2 bases from J, leaving 15 bases between. Germline assignment: CDR1 SGHVS and CDR2 FQNEAQ. The chain couples TRBV7-8 to TRBJ1-2; D is possibly TRBD1 (6 bases). The sequenced sample was PBMCs or T cells enriched from blood (not recorded which). This TCR was recovered from a woman aged 60 to 75 who had recovered from COVID-19. This CDR3 reads CASSPGQLGNYGYTF. CDR3 nucleotides: TGTGCCAGCAGCCCCGGACAGCTCGGGAACTATGGCTACACCTTC. The full variable domain, in which reference TRBV7-8 and TRBJ1-2 provide the parts outside the CDR3, is GAGVSQSPRYKVAKRGQDVALRCDPISGHVSLFWYQQALGQGPEFLTYFQNEAQLDKSGLPSDRFFAERPEGSVSTLKIQRTQQEDSAVYLCASSPGQLGNYGYTFGSGTRLTVV.